This TCR beta chain originates from a study of identical twins. The study, taken as a whole, reports: Conclusions were based on cross-sectional statistical analysis, without following the same donors. Fewer insertions characterized abundant cord blood beta clonotypes, whereas memory repertoires showed none.

To note about this clonotype: Antigen: not known.

TCRdb redid the calling of the 5' RACE reads with MiXCR, one entry per CDR3 protein. In the table there are roughly 770,000 distinct CDR3 sequences, about 18% of which are singletons. The same specimen was also included in a second study, on T cells expressing NK-cell markers. That study reports: With an anti-gamma-delta TCR antibody, sorting in several experiments was kept to alpha-beta TCR T cells.

Input material: PBMCs. This receptor was taken from a woman between 18 and 29 years old in good health.

The CDR3 spells CASRGDRGEQYF. CDR3 sequence (DNA): TGCGCCAGCAGGGGGGACAGGGGCGAGCAGTACTTC. V gene TRBV5-1 combines with J gene TRBJ2-7; 10 bases match TRBD1. Unmatched junction bases numbered 2, after V lost 5 bases and J lost 6 bases. The CDR3 runs 12 residues. The germline CDR1 and CDR2 sequences are SGHRS and YFSETQ. The full variable domain, completed using reference TRBV5-1 and TRBJ2-7, is KAGVTQTPRYLIKTRGQQVTLSCSPISGHRSVSWYQQTPGQGLQFLFEYFSETQRNKGNFPGRFSGRQFSNSRSEMNVSTLELGDSALYLCASRGDRGEQYFGPGTRLTVT.